This entry concerns a single T cell receptor (beta chain). The data were obtained in a study of blood T cell repertoires in COVID-19. In the study overall: Both acute and convalescent COVID-19 samples were obtained from the United States, Italy and Spain. Nucleic acid was either cDNA or gDNA, and it came from T cells, B-cell-depleted T cells, or PBMCs.

In the authors' methods: Estimates of nucleated cell counts were drawn from the amplification of reference gene primers. The protocol was immunoSEQ multiplex PCR, while the TCRdb copy is restricted to in-frame clones and leaves out a portion. V and J calls and clone size come straight from that table; D and trimming were deduced from the DNA. The table records a few hundred thousand clones, more than 80% of them present only once. Germline V lookup: CDR1 SGHAT, CDR2 FQDESV (reference sequence). The CDR3 totals 12 residues. The ends were cut back, 4 bases at V and 7 bases at J, with 10 bases in the middle.

This TCR was sampled from a woman of 80 years or more with acute or convalescent COVID-19. This chain joins TRBV11-1 and TRBJ1-1; D possibly corresponds to TRBD1 (5 bases). Sample: peripheral blood. CDR3 region: CASSSDRREAFF. Here the CDR3 DNA reads TGTGCCAGCAGCTCCGACAGACGTGAAGCTTTCTTT.